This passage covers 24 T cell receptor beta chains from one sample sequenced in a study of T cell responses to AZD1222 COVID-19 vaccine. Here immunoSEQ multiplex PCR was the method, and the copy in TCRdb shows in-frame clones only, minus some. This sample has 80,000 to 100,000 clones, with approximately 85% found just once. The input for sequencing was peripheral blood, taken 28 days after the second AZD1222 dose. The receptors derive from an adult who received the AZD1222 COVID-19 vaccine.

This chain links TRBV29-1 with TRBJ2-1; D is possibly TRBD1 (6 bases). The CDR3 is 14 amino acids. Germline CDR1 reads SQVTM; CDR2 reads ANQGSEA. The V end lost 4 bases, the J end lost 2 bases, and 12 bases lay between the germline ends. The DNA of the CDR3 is TGCAGCGTTGGCCCCCGACAGGCCTACAATGAGCAGTTCTTC. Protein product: CSVGPRQAYNEQFF.

CDR3 protein: CASKKAGGVVGELFF. The CDR3 nucleotides are TGTGCCAGCAAGAAAGCGGGGGGAGTTGTCGGGGAGCTGTTTTTT. The chain employs TRBV6-5 and TRBJ2-2; 9 nucleotides match TRBD2. V was pared by 7 bases and J by 7 bases, with 10 bases of the junction left unmatched. The germline gives CDR1 MNHEY, CDR2 SVGAGI. CDR3 length equals 15 residues.

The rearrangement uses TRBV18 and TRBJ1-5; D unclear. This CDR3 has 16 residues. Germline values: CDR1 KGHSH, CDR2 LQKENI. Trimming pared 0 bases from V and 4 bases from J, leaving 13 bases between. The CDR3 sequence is CASSPPRRAANQPQHF. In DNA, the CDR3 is TGTGCCAGCTCACCACCGCGACGGGCGGCAAATCAGCCCCAGCATTTT.

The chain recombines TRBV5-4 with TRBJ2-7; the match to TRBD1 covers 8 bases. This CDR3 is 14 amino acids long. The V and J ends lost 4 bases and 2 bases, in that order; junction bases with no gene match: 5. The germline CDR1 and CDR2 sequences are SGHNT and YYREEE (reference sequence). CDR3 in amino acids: CASSLGTGPYEQYF. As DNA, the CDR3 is TGTGCCAGCAGCCTTGGGACAGGCCCCTACGAGCAGTACTTC.

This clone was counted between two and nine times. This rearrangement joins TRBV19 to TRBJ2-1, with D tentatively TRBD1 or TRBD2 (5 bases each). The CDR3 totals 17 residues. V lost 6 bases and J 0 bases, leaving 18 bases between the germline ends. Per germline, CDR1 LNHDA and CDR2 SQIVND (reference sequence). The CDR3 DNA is TGTGCCAGTAGGATCCAGGGAGTCCGTAGCTCCTACAATGAGCAGTTCTTC. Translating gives CASRIQGVRSSYNEQFF.

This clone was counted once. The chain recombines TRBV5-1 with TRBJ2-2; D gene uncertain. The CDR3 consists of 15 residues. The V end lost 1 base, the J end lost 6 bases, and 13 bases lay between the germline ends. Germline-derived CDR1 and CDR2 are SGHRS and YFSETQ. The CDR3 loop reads CASSLNQEVSGELFF. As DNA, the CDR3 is TGCGCCAGCAGCTTGAACCAAGAGGTTTCCGGGGAGCTGTTTTTT.

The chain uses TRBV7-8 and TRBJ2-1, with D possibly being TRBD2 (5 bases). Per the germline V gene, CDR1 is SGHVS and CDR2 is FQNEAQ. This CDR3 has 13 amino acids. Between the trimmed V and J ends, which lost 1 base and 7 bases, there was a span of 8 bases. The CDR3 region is CASSLGGQNEQFF. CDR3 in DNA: TGTGCCAGCAGCTTAGGAGGGCAGAATGAGCAGTTCTTC.

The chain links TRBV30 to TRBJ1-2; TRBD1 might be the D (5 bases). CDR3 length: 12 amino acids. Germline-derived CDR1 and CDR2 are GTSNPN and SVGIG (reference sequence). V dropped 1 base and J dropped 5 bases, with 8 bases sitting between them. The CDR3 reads CAWSGGRYGYTF. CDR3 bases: TGTGCCTGGAGTGGGGGGAGATATGGCTACACCTTC.

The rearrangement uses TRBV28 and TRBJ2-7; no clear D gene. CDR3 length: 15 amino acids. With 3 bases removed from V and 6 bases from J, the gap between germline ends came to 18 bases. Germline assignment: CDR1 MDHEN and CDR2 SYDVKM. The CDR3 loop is CASSLYQDVRREQYF. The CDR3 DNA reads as TGTGCCAGCAGTTTGTACCAGGACGTACGTCGCGAGCAGTACTTC.

DNA for the CDR3: TGTGCCAGCAGCTTAACGGGATTGGGGGACACTGAAGCTTTCTTT. Protein sequence: CASSLTGLGDTEAFF. The chain links TRBV7-3 to TRBJ1-1, with a possible D match to TRBD1 (5 bases). Germline CDR1 reads SGHTA; CDR2 reads FQGTGA. The length of the CDR3 is 15 residues. The V end was cut by 0 bases, the J end by 3 bases, with 11 bases between.

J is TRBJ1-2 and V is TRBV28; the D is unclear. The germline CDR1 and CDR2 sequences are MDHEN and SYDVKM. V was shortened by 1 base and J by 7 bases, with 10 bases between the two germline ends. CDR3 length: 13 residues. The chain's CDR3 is CASSLSPVIGYTF. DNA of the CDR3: TGTGCCAGCAGTTTATCCCCAGTTATTGGCTACACCTTC.

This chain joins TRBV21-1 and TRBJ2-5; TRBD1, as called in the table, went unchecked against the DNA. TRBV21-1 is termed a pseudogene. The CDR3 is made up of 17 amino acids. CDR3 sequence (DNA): TGTGCCAGCACCCCAGTAACCCAGGGGATGGTTCAAGAGACCCAGTACTTC. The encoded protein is CASTPVTQGMVQETQYF.

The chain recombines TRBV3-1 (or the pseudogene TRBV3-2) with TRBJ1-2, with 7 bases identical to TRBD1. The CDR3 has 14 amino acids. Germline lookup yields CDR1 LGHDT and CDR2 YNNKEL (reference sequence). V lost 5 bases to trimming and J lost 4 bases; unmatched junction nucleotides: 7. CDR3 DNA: TGTGCCAGCAGCACAGGGGTGCTTTGCTATGGCTACACCTTC. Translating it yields CASSTGVLCYGYTF.

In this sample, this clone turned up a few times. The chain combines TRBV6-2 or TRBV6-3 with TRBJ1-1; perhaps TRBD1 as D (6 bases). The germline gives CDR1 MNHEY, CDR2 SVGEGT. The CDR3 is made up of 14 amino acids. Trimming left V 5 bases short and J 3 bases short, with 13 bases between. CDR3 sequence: CASSTPQGYTEAFF. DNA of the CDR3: TGTGCCAGCAGTACCCCACAGGGCTACACTGAAGCTTTCTTT.

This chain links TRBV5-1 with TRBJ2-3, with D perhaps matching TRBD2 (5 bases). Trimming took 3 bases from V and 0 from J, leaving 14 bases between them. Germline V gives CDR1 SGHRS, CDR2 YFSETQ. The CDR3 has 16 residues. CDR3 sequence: CASSSPSRSSTDTQYF. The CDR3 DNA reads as TGCGCCAGCAGCTCACCTAGCAGGAGTAGCACAGATACGCAGTATTTT.

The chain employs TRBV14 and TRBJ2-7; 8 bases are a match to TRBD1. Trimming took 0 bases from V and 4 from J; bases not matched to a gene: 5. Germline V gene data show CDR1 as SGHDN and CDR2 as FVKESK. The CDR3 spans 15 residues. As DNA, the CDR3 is TGTGCCAGCAGCCAAGATAACAGGGGGGTATACGAGCAGTACTTC. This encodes CASSQDNRGVYEQYF.

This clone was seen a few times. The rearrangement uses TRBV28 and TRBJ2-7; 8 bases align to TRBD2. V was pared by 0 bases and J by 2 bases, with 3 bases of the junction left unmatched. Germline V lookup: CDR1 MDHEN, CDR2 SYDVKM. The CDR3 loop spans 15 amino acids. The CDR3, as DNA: TGTGCCAGCAGTTTATGGAGCGGGGGAACCTACGAGCAGTACTTC. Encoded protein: CASSLWSGGTYEQYF.

CDR3 residues: CATSDNSYGYTF. The CDR3 bases are TGTGCCACCAGCGATAATAGCTATGGCTACACCTTC. The chain links TRBV15 to TRBJ1-2, with D unresolved. The CDR3 contains 12 residues. Germline V gene sequence: CDR1 LNHNV, CDR2 YYDKDF (reference sequence). V lost 5 bases, J lost 4 bases, and 8 bases lay in between.

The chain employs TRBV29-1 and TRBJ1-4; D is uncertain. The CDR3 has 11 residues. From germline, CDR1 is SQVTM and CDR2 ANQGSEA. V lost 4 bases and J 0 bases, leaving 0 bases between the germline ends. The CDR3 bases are TGCAGCGTTGCAACTAATGAAAAACTGTTTTTT. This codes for CSVATNEKLFF.

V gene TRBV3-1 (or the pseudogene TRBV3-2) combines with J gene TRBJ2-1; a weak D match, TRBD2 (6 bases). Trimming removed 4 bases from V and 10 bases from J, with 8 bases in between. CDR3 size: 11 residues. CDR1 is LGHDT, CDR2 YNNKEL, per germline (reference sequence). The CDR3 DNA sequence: TGTGCCAGCAGCCGAGGAGGGGAGCAGTTCTTC. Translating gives CASSRGGEQFF.

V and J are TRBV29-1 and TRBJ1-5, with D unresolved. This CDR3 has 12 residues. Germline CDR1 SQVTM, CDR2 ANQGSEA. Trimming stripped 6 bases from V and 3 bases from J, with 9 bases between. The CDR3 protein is CSVGNDNQPQHF. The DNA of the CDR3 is TGCAGCGTAGGCAATGACAATCAGCCCCAGCATTTT. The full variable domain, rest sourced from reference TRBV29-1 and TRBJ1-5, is SAVISQKPSRDICQRGTSLTIQCQVDSQVTMMFWYRQQPGQSLTLIATANQGSEATYESGFVIDKFPISRPNLTFSTLTVSNMSPEDSSIYLCSVGNDNQPQHFGDGTRLSIL.

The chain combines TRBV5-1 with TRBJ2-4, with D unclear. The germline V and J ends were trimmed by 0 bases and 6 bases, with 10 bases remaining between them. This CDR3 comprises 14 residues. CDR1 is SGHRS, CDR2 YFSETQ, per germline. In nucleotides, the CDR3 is TGCGCCAGCAGCTTGGACAGAACAACAAACATTCAGTACTTC. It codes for CASSLDRTTNIQYF. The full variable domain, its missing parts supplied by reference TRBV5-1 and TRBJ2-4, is KAGVTQTPRYLIKTRGQQVTLSCSPISGHRSVSWYQQTPGQGLQFLFEYFSETQRNKGNFPGRFSGRQFSNSRSEMNVSTLELGDSALYLCASSLDRTTNIQYFGAGTRLSVL.

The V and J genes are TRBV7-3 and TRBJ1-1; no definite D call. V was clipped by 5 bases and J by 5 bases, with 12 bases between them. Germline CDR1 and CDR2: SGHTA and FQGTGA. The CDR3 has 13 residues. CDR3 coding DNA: TGTGCCAGCAGCCCCTCGGGTGGTACTGAAGCTTTCTTT. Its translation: CASSPSGGTEAFF.

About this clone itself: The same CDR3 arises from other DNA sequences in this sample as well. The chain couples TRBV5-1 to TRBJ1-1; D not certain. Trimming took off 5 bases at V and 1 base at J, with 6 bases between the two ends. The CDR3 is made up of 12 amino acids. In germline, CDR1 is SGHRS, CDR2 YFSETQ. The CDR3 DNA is TGCGCCAGCAGTCTTCAGAACACTGAAGCTTTCTTT. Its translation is CASSLQNTEAFF.